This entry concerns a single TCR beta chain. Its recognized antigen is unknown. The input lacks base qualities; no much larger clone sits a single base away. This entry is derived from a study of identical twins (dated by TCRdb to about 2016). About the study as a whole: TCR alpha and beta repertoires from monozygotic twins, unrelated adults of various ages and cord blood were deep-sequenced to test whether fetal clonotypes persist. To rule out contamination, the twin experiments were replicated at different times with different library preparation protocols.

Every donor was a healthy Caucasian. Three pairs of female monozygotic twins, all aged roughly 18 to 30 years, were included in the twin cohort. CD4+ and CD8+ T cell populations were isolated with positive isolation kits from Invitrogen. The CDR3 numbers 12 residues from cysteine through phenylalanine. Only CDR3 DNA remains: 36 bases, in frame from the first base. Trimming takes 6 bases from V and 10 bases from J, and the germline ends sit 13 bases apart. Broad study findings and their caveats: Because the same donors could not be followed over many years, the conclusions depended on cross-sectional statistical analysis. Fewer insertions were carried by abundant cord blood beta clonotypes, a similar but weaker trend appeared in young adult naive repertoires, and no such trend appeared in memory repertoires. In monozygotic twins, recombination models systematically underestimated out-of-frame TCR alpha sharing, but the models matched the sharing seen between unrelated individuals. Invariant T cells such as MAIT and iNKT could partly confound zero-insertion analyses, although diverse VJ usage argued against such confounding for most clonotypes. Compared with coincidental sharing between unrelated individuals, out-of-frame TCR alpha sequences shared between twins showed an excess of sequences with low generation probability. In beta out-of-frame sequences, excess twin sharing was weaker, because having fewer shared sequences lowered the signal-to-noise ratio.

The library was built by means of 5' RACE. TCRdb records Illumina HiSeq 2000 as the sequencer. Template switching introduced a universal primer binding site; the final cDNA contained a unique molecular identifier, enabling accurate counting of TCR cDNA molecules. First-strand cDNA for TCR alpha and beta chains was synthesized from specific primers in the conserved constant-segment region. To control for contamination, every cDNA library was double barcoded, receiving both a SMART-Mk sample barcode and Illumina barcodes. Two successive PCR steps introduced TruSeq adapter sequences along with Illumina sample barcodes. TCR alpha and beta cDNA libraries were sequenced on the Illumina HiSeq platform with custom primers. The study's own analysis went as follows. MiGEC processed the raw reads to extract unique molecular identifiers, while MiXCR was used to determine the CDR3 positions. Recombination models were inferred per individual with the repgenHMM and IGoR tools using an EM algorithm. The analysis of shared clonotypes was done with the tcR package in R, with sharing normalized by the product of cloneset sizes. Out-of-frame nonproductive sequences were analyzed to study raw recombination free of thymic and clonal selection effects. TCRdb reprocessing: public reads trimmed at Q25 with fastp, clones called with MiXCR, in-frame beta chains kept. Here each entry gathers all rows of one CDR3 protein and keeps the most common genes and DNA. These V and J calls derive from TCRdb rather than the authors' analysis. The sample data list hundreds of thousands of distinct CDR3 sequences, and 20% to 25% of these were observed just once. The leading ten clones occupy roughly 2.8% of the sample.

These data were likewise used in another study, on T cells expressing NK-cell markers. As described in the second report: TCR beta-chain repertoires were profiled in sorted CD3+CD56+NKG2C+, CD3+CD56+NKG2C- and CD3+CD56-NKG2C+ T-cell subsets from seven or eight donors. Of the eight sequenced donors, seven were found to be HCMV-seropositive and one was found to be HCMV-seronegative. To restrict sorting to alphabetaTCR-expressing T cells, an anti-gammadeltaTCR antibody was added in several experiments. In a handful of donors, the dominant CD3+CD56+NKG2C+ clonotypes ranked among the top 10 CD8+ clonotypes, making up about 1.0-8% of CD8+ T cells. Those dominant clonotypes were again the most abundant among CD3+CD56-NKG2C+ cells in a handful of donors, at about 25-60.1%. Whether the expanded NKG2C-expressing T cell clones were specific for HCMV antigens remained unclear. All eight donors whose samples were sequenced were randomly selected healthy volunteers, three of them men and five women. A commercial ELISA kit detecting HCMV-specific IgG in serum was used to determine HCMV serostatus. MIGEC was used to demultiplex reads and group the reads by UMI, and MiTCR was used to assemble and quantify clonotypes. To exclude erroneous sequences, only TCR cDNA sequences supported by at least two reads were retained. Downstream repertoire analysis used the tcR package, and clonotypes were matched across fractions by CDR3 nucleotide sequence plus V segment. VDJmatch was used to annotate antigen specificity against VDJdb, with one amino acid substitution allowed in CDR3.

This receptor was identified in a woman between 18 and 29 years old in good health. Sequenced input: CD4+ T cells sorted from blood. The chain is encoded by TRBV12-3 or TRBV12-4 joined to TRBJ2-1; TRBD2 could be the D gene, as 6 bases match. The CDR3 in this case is CASRGGASEQFF. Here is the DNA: TGTGCCAGCAGGGGGGGAGCTAGCGAGCAGTTCTTC.